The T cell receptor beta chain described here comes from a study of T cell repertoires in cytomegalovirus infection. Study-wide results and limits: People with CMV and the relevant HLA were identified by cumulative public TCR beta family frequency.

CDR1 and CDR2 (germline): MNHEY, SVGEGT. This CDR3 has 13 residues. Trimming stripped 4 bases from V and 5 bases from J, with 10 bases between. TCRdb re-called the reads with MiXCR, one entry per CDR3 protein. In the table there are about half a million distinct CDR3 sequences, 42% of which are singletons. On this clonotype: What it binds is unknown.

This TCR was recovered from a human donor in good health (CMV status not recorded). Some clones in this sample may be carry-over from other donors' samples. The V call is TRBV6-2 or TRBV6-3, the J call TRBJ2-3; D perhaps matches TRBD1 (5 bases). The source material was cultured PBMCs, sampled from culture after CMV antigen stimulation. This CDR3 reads CASSSDSLDTQYF. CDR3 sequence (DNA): TGTGCCAGCAGTTCCGACAGCCTAGATACGCAGTATTTT.